These 12 T cell receptor beta chains came from one sample sequenced in a study of blood T cell repertoires in COVID-19. Produced via immunoSEQ multiplex PCR; TCRdb's table is partial and in-frame only. The repertoire has about 150,000 clones, just over 85% of them found once; the top ten carry 2.5% to 4%. The specimen sequenced was peripheral blood. The origin of the receptors is a man aged 70 or older with acute or convalescent COVID-19.

The chain employs TRBV5-6 and TRBJ2-6; 7 positions match TRBD1. Germline CDR1 reads SGHDT; CDR2 reads YYEEEE. This CDR3 spans 18 amino acids. The V and J ends lost 4 bases and 4 bases, in that order; junction bases with no gene match: 14. The CDR3 is CASSTLGGALRGANVLTF. The CDR3 DNA follows: TGTGCCAGCAGCACCTTAGGGGGCGCCTTGAGAGGGGCCAACGTCCTGACTTTC.

The J gene is TRBJ2-7, the V gene TRBV10-1, with D uncertain. The V gene's germline CDR1 is WNHNN and CDR2 SYGVQD (reference sequence). CDR3 size: 17 residues. The V and J ends lost 0 bases and 0 bases respectively, with 15 bases between them. Written as DNA, the CDR3 is TGCGCCAGCAGTGAGTCGTCGCTTGCGGAGAGCTCCTACGAGCAGTACTTC. It is translated as CASSESSLAESSYEQYF.

This clone was found once. The V and J genes are TRBV5-4 and TRBJ2-5; TRBD1 matches at 9 bases. V shed 2 bases and J 0 bases; nucleotides not matched to a gene: 2. The CDR3 totals 15 residues. CDR1 is SGHNT and CDR2 is YYREEE in the germline V gene (reference sequence). In DNA form, the CDR3 reads TGTGCCAGCAGCTTAGGACAGGGGCACCAAGAGACCCAGTACTTC. As protein: CASSLGQGHQETQYF.

This chain connects TRBV7-3 to TRBJ2-5; TRBD2 is a possible D gene (5 bases). This CDR3 region has 15 residues. V was shortened by 0 bases and J by 5 bases, with 13 bases between the two germline ends. From germline, CDR1 is SGHTA and CDR2 FQGTGA. CDR3 nucleotide sequence: TGTGCCAGCAGCTTAACGTCAGCTAGCTTGGAGACCCAGTACTTC. This encodes CASSLTSASLETQYF. Using reference TRBV7-3 and TRBJ2-5 for the parts outside the CDR3, the full variable domain is GAGVSQTPSNKVTEKGKYVELRCDPISGHTALYWYRQSLGQGPEFLIYFQGTGAADDSGLPNDRFFAVRPEGSVSTLKIQRTERGDSAVYLCASSLTSASLETQYFGPGTRLLVL.

This clone was seen a handful of times. This rearrangement joins TRBV19 to TRBJ2-7; 12 nucleotides line up with TRBD2. V lost 6 bases to trimming and J lost 3 bases; unmatched junction nucleotides: 6. The CDR3 loop spans 15 amino acids. Germline CDR1 is LNHDA and CDR2 is SQIVND (reference sequence). CDR3 sequence: CASRDTSGRSYEQYF. DNA for the CDR3: TGTGCCAGTAGGGATACTAGCGGGAGGAGCTACGAGCAGTACTTC.

The chain has TRBV6-5 and TRBJ1-4, with TRBD1 matching over 9 bases. Losses at the gene ends were 5 bases for V and 10 bases for J; bases not matched to a gene: 5. Germline V gives CDR1 MNHEY, CDR2 SVGAGI. There are 13 residues in the CDR3. The DNA for the CDR3 is TGTGCCAGCAGTCAGGGACAGGGTGGAAAACTGTTTTTT. Protein product: CASSQGQGGKLFF.

The chain combines TRBV6-2 or TRBV6-3 with TRBJ2-1, with a tentative D call TRBD2 (6 bases). CDR1 MNHEY and CDR2 SVGEGT come from the germline V gene. Trimming pared 5 bases from V and 4 bases from J, leaving 12 bases between. The CDR3 has 14 residues. Here the CDR3 DNA reads TGTGCCAGCAGTCCCGGGACTCTATACAATGAGCAGTTCTTC. Translating it yields CASSPGTLYNEQFF.

The chain recombines TRBV6-5 with TRBJ1-5, with 8 positions matching TRBD1. This CDR3 spans 14 amino acids. The J segment lost 5 bases and the V segment lost 6 bases, leaving 6 bases of the junction unmatched. Germline V CDR1 and CDR2: MNHEY, SVGAGI. The CDR3 protein is CASSPTGGHQPQHF. For the CDR3, the DNA is TGTGCCAGCAGCCCCACAGGGGGTCATCAGCCCCAGCATTTT.

The chain carries TRBV2 and TRBJ2-3; 10 bases line up with TRBD2. CDR1 and CDR2 (germline): SNHLY, FYNNEI. Trimming took 5 bases from V and 6 from J; bases not matched to a gene: 11. The CDR3 is 16 amino acids. The CDR3 loop reads CASSPRISGRMDTQYF. For the CDR3, the DNA is TGTGCCAGCAGTCCCAGAATTAGCGGGAGGATGGATACGCAGTATTTT.

V and J are TRBV28 and TRBJ2-7; TRBD2 agrees at 9 bases. CDR3 length equals 16 residues. Germline V gene lookup returns CDR1 MDHEN and CDR2 SYDVKM. The V segment lost 3 bases and the J segment 0 bases; nucleotides outside the gene matches: 6. In DNA, the CDR3 is TGTGCCAGCAGTTTCACTAGCGGGTATAGCTCCTACGAGCAGTACTTC. It codes for CASSFTSGYSSYEQYF.

This chain's CDR3 is CASSLEWGLLREGGELFF. CDR3 in DNA: TGTGCCAGCAGCTTAGAATGGGGACTACTGAGGGAAGGCGGGGAGCTGTTTTTT. The chain uses TRBV11-2 and TRBJ2-2, with TRBD2 identical over 7 bases. The CDR3 is made up of 18 amino acids. The junction had 14 bases not matched to a gene; V was cut back by 0 bases and J by 7 bases. Germline V gene lookup returns CDR1 SGHAT and CDR2 FQNNGV.

V usage is TRBV6-4 and J usage is TRBJ1-2; TRBD1 might be the D (6 bases). CDR1 and CDR2 from the germline V gene are MRHNA and SNTAGT. V gave up 0 bases and J gave up 4 bases, with 9 bases separating them. CDR3 length: 14 residues. The CDR3 protein is CASSDSQGRYGYTF. CDR3 in DNA: TGTGCCAGCAGTGACTCACAGGGTCGCTATGGCTACACCTTC.